What follows are 16 T cell receptor beta chains derived from one specimen sequenced in a study of T cells after yellow fever vaccination. TCRdb passed the 5' RACE reads through MiXCR, listing each CDR3 protein once. This table has almost 600,000 distinct CDR3 sequences, roughly 12% appearing once. Sample: PBMCs, taken on the day of the yellow fever booster vaccination. The receptors originated from a man aged 30 to 39 who received the YFV17D yellow fever vaccine.

V is TRBV27 and J is TRBJ1-2; TRBD1 matches at 8 bases. The CDR3 length is 15 residues. CDR1 MNHEY and CDR2 SMNVEV come from the germline V gene (reference sequence). After removal of 3 bases from V and 4 bases from J, the junction contained 7 bases not matched to a gene. The CDR3 spells CASSLGQANGYGYTF. DNA for the CDR3: TGTGCCAGCAGTTTGGGACAGGCGAACGGCTATGGCTACACCTTC.

This clonotype was counted between two and nine times. As DNA, the CDR3 is TGTGCCAGCAGGGGGCTATCCGGGGAGCTGTTTTTT. This encodes CASRGLSGELFF. V and J are TRBV6-2 or TRBV6-3 and TRBJ2-2; TRBD1 is a possible D gene (5 bases). CDR1 is MNHEY, CDR2 SVGEGT, per germline. V was cut by 6 bases and J by 6 bases, with 8 bases left in between. The CDR3 has 12 amino acids.

This sequence joins TRBV7-2 and TRBJ2-3; TRBD1 matches at 9 bases. Germline V gene data show CDR1 as SGHTA and CDR2 as FQGNSA. This CDR3 has 14 residues. V shed 5 bases and J 7 bases; nucleotides not matched to a gene: 7. CDR3 protein: CASSTRTGEHTQYF. The CDR3 coding sequence is TGTGCCAGCAGCACCCGGACAGGGGAACATACGCAGTATTTT.

This clonotype was counted only a few times. The CDR3 here is CSVEDPSGDGTDTQYF. CDR3 DNA: TGCAGCGTTGAAGACCCGTCGGGGGATGGCACAGATACGCAGTATTTT. This sequence joins TRBV29-1 and TRBJ2-3, with D perhaps TRBD2 (6 bases). CDR3 length: 16 residues. Per the germline V gene, CDR1 is SQVTM and CDR2 is ANQGSEA. The germline V and J ends were trimmed by 0 bases and 1 base, with 14 bases remaining between them.

In this sample, this clonotype turned up many times. The chain uses TRBV20-1 and TRBJ2-6; 8 bases fit TRBD1. CDR1 and CDR2 from the germline V gene are DFQATT and SNEGSKA (reference sequence). J lost 4 bases, V lost 5 bases, and 4 bases had no gene match. This CDR3 has 14 amino acids. The CDR3 reads CSARTGSGANVLTF. DNA of the CDR3: TGCAGTGCTCGGACAGGGTCCGGGGCCAACGTCCTGACTTTC.

The chain combines TRBV20-1 with TRBJ2-5; TRBD2 might be the D (6 bases). The CDR3 is 13 amino acids. Germline V gene data show CDR1 as DFQATT and CDR2 as SNEGSKA (reference sequence). Between the trimmed V and J ends, which lost 2 bases and 4 bases, there was a span of 11 bases. CDR3 nucleotides: TGCAGTGCTAGACTGCCGGGAGTAGAGACCCAGTACTTC. Translation: CSARLPGVETQYF.

This clonotype was picked up a small number of times. The rearrangement links TRBV28 to TRBJ2-5; the D gene is possibly TRBD2 (7 bases). Trimming cost V 5 bases and J 5 bases, with 21 bases left between them. The CDR3 runs to 16 residues. The germline gives CDR1 MDHEN, CDR2 SYDVKM. CDR3 amino acids: CASSTWVGGARETQYF. The CDR3 DNA follows: TGTGCCAGCAGTACTTGGGTTGGGGGGGCTCGGGAGACCCAGTACTTC. Complete variable domain (other parts from reference TRBV28 and TRBJ2-5): DVKVTQSSRYLVKRTGEKVFLECVQDMDHENMFWYRQDPGLGLRLIYFSYDVKMKEKGDIPEGYSVSREKKERFSLILESASTNQTSMYLCASSTWVGGARETQYFGPGTRLLVL.

The genes are TRBV29-1 and TRBJ2-1, with TRBD2 as a possible D gene (6 bases). The CDR3 sequence is 12 residues long. The germline CDR1 and CDR2 sequences are SQVTM and ANQGSEA. The V end was cut by 8 bases, the J end by 3 bases, with 11 bases between. This CDR3 reads CSPVSGYNEQFF. Here the CDR3 DNA reads TGCAGCCCGGTTAGCGGCTACAATGAGCAGTTCTTC.

This chain joins TRBV20-1 and TRBJ2-3, with 10 nucleotides matching TRBD2. This CDR3 comprises 16 residues. Losses at the gene ends were 6 bases for V and 2 bases for J; bases not matched to a gene: 11. CDR1 is DFQATT, CDR2 SNEGSKA, per germline (reference sequence). For the CDR3, the DNA is TGCAGTGCGGAAATAGCGGGAGGCCCTATCACAGATACGCAGTATTTT. It encodes CSAEIAGGPITDTQYF.

This clonotype has a handful of counts. The rearrangement joins TRBV7-9 to TRBJ2-1; D not resolved. The CDR3 contains 15 residues. Germline V lookup: CDR1 SEHNR, CDR2 FQNEAQ (reference sequence). V lost 8 bases to trimming and J lost 0 bases, with 14 bases between them. The DNA for the CDR3 is TGTGCCAGCCTCCAGCTTGATGGCTCCTACAATGAGCAGTTCTTC. This encodes CASLQLDGSYNEQFF.

This clonotype was observed a handful of times. This sequence joins TRBV27 and TRBJ1-5; unclear D gene. Germline V gives CDR1 MNHEY, CDR2 SMNVEV (reference sequence). The CDR3 consists of 15 residues. Trimming removed 2 bases from V and 4 bases from J, with 12 bases in between. The CDR3 reads CASSLTVLSNQPQHF. The CDR3 nucleotides read TGTGCCAGCAGTTTAACGGTCCTCTCAAATCAGCCCCAGCATTTT.

This clonotype came up a few times. This rearrangement joins TRBV28 to TRBJ1-5, with 8 bases lining up with TRBD1. V lost 7 bases, J lost 12 bases, and 14 bases stayed unmatched. The CDR3 runs to 14 residues. Looked up from germline, CDR1 is MDHEN and CDR2 is SYDVKM. CDR3 bases: TGTGCCAGCAAGGACAGGGCCAACAATGGGGTCCAGCATTTT. Encoded protein: CASKDRANNGVQHF.

This clonotype was recorded many times. The V call is TRBV20-1, the J call TRBJ2-7, with 7 bases fitting TRBD2. Per germline, CDR1 DFQATT and CDR2 SNEGSKA (reference sequence). Trimming cost V 7 bases and J 1 base; bases outside gene matches: 4. This CDR3 has 12 amino acids. The CDR3 sequence is CSGERGSYEQYF. DNA for the CDR3: TGCAGTGGGGAGCGGGGTTCCTACGAGCAGTACTTC.

In DNA, the CDR3 is TGTGCCAGCAGTTTAGGTCCCGGGGGGAAAAAACTGTTTTTT. Protein sequence: CASSLGPGGKKLFF. This chain joins TRBV12-3 or TRBV12-4 and TRBJ1-4; weak D call: TRBD1 (5 bases). Trimming pared 1 base from V and 9 bases from J, leaving 12 bases between. This CDR3 has 14 residues.

The rearrangement uses TRBV7-2 and TRBJ2-1; the match to TRBD2 covers 7 bases. This CDR3 contains 17 residues. Germline V gene data show CDR1 as SGHTA and CDR2 as FQGNSA. Trimming cost V 6 bases and J 0 bases; bases outside gene matches: 11. The CDR3 DNA sequence: TGTGCCAGCAGGGGCGGGAGTCTTTCTAGCTCCTACAATGAGCAGTTCTTC. Protein product: CASRGGSLSSSYNEQFF.

The gene calls are TRBV13 and TRBJ2-1; 12 bases match TRBD2. CDR3 length: 15 amino acids. V gave up 3 bases and J gave up 10 bases; unmatched junction bases: 7. Germline lookup yields CDR1 PRHDT and CDR2 FYEKMQ (reference sequence). The CDR3 DNA follows: TGTGCCAGCAGCTTTCGACTAGCGGGAGTGGAGGAGCAGTTCTTC. Amino acid sequence: CASSFRLAGVEEQFF.